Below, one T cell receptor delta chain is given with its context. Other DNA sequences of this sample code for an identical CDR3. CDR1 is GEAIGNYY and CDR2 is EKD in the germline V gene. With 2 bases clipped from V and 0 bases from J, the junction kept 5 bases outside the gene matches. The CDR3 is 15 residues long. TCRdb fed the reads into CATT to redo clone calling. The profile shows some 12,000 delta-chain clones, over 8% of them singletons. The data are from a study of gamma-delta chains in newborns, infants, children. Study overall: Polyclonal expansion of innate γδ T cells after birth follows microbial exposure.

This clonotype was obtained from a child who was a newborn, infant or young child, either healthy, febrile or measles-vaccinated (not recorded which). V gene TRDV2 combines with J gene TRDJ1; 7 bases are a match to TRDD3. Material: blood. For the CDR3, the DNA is TGTGCCTGTGACAATCTGGGGGGCTACACCGATAAACTCATCTTT. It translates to CACDNLGGYTDKLIF.